The sequence of this T cell receptor beta chain was determined in a study of blood T cell repertoires in COVID-19. The overall study: Sample material is recorded as cDNA or gDNA derived from T cells, B-cell-depleted T cells, or PBMCs.

A Seattle source enrolled patients during active infection and followed them longitudinally. The germline CDR1 and CDR2 sequences are SGHVS and FQNEAQ. Germline trimming cut 5 bases from V and 6 bases from J; bases unmatched to any gene: 14. CDR3 size: 16 residues. Sequencing used immunoSEQ multiplex PCR; TCRdb keeps in-frame clones, though not all of them. Among 250,000 to 400,000 clones listed, almost 90% were seen once. The receptor was derived from a woman under 40 with COVID-19, enrolled during active disease. The chain links TRBV7-8 to TRBJ2-7; 9 bases match TRBD2. Sequencing input: peripheral blood. The DNA for the CDR3 is TGTGCCAGCAGCCCGAGAGGGGGACTAGCTCTCCTCGAGCAGTACTTC. Encoded protein: CASSPRGGLALLEQYF.